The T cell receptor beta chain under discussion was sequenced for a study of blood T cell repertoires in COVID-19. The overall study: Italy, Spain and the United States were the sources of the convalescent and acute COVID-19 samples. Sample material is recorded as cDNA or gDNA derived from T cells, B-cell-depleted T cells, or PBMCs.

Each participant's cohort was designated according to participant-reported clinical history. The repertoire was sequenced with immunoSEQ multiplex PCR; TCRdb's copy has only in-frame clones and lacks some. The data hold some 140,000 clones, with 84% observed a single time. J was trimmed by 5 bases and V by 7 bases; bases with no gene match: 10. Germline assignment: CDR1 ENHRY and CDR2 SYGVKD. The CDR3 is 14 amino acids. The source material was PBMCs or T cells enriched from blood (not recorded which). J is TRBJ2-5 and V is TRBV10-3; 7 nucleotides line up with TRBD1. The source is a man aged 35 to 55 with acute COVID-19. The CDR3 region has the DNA TGTGCCATCAAAGCGACAGGGCGTCTCGAGACCCAGTACTTC. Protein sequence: CAIKATGRLETQYF.